The entry below gives a single TCR beta chain sequence along with its context. Its specificity is not known. PCR was performed using 60 Vbeta and 13 Jbeta primers. The table came from immunoSEQ multiplex PCR; TCRdb's copy has only in-frame clones and leaves some out. The data contain some 130,000 clones, 79% of them singletons. The source of the sample is a study of cytomegalovirus exposure and HLA in healthy donors. Study-wide background: T cells numbering around 190 million yielded approximately 100 million unique TCR beta sequences in an earlier analysis. General study results and limits: According to a later analysis, donors in an Asian-associated ancestry cluster reportedly had fewer N-insertions than the approximately 670-donor mean.

Trimming took 7 bases from V and 3 from J, leaving 16 bases between them. CDR1 and CDR2 from the germline V gene are MDHEN and SYDVKM. This CDR3 is built from 14 residues. The receptor comes from a man between 40 and 49 years old in good health and CMV-seropositive. The material sequenced was PBMCs. The J gene is TRBJ2-7, the V gene TRBV28; D possibly corresponds to TRBD2 (7 bases). The CDR3 is CASTEGGRRYEQYF. The CDR3 DNA sequence: TGTGCCAGCACCGAGGGGGGGAGGCGCTACGAGCAGTACTTC.